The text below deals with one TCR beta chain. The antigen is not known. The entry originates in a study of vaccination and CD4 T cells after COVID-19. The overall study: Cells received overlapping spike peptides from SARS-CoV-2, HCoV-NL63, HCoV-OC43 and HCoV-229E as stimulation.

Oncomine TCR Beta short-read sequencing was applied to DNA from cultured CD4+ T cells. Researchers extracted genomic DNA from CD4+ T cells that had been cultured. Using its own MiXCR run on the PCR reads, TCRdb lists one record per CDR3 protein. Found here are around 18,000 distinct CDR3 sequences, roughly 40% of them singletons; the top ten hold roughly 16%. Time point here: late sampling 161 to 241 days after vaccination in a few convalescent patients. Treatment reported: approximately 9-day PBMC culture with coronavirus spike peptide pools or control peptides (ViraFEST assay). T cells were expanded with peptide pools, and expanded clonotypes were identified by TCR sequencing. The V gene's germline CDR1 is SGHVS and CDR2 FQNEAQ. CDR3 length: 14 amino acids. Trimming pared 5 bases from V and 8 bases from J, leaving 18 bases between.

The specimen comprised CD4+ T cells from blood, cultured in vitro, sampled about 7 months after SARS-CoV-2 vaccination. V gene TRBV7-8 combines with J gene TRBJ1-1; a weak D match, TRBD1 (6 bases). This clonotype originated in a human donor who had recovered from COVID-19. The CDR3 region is CASSPGGARKEAFF. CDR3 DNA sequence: TGTGCCAGCAGCCCGGGGGGGGCCCGGAAAGAAGCTTTCTTT.